These 17 T cell receptor beta chains share one sample of origin, sequenced in a study of shared clonotypes between healthy human individuals. Clones were sequenced by immunoSEQ multiplex PCR, and TCRdb holds only the in-frame ones, with some missing. The table has around 2.1 million clones, about 92% seen once. Positive CCR7 selection of CD45RO-negative cells yielded the naive CD8 cells, and terminally differentiated effector memory CD45RA+ cells were excluded. Sequencing was carried out using naive CD8+ T cells from PBMCs. Source of these receptors: a man aged 18 to 29 in good health. Some clones in this sample may be carry-over from other donors' samples.

The V gene is TRBV5-1, the J gene TRBJ2-5; no firm D call. This CDR3 comprises 16 residues. Looked up from germline, CDR1 is SGHRS and CDR2 is YFSETQ. V lost 4 bases and J lost 5, with 21 bases in between. The chain's CDR3 is CASSLGRDKLGETQYF. The CDR3 nucleotides read TGCGCCAGCAGCCTGGGCCGCGATAAATTAGGGGAGACCCAGTACTTC.

This rearrangement joins TRBV4-3 to TRBJ2-1, with TRBD2 matching 9 bases. The CDR3 covers 16 residues. The J segment lost 6 bases and the V segment lost 3 bases, leaving 9 bases of the junction unmatched. Germline lookup yields CDR1 LGHNA and CDR2 YSLEER. CDR3 in DNA: TGCGCCAGCAGCCAGGGTAGCGGGAGCGCGCCCAATGAGCAGTTCTTC. Its translation is CASSQGSGSAPNEQFF.

This clone occurred once. V and J are TRBV27 and TRBJ2-1; 7 bases line up with TRBD1. Trimming removed 5 bases from V and 9 bases from J; junction bases left unmatched: 7. This CDR3 spans 13 amino acids. The germline V gene encodes CDR1 MNHEY and CDR2 SMNVEV (reference sequence). The CDR3 loop is CASSNLQGSEQFF. CDR3 coding DNA: TGTGCCAGCAGTAATCTACAGGGGAGTGAGCAGTTCTTC.

CDR3 loop: CASSDVGEPNQPQHF. CDR3 nucleotides: TGTGCCAGCAGTGACGTTGGCGAGCCGAATCAGCCCCAGCATTTT. The chain couples TRBV6-4 to TRBJ1-5; D not resolved. This CDR3 is 15 amino acids long. The V and J ends lost 2 bases and 4 bases respectively, with 12 bases between them. The V gene's germline CDR1 is MRHNA and CDR2 SNTAGT.

The J gene is TRBJ1-5, the V gene TRBV28; D ambiguous. The CDR3 sequence is 16 residues long. CDR1 and CDR2 (germline): MDHEN, SYDVKM. V was pared by 2 bases and J by 3 bases, with 14 bases between. The CDR3 region has the DNA TGTGCCAGCAGTTTAAGGTTGGGCGGTCCCAATCAGCCCCAGCATTTT. Its translation is CASSLRLGGPNQPQHF. The whole variable domain, filled in from reference TRBV28 and TRBJ1-5, reads DVKVTQSSRYLVKRTGEKVFLECVQDMDHENMFWYRQDPGLGLRLIYFSYDVKMKEKGDIPEGYSVSREKKERFSLILESASTNQTSMYLCASSLRLGGPNQPQHFGDGTRLSIL.

This rearrangement joins TRBV5-5 to TRBJ2-2; D is perhaps TRBD1 or TRBD2 (5 bases each). The V gene lost 4 bases and the J gene lost 8 bases, with 12 bases spanning the gap. This CDR3 comprises 13 residues. Germline CDR1 is SGHKS and CDR2 is YYEKEE (reference sequence). CDR3: CASSPGAPGELFF. The DNA of the CDR3 is TGTGCCAGCAGCCCCGGGGCCCCAGGGGAGCTGTTTTTT.

The V and J genes are TRBV9 and TRBJ2-7, with D maybe TRBD2 (6 bases). The CDR3 extends over 16 amino acids. Looked up from germline, CDR1 is SGDLS and CDR2 is YYNGEE. V shed 0 bases and J shed 2 bases, with 15 bases lying between them. As DNA, the CDR3 is TGTGCCAGCAGCGTAGGGGGGGTTGGTCCCACCTACGAGCAGTACTTC. It specifies CASSVGGVGPTYEQYF.

The chain combines TRBV6-6 with TRBJ2-5; 7 nucleotides match TRBD2. The junction had 7 bases not matched to a gene; V was cut back by 4 bases and J by 5 bases. The CDR3 runs 14 residues. The germline V gene has CDR1 MNHNY and CDR2 SVGAGI (reference sequence). CDR3 nucleotide sequence: TGTGCCAGCAGTTCCGTCGGGACTATCGAGACCCAGTACTTC. Residues: CASSSVGTIETQYF.

The chain combines TRBV5-6 with TRBJ1-5, with D uncertain. The germline CDR1 and CDR2 sequences are SGHDT and YYEEEE. This CDR3 has 16 residues. Trimming left V 4 bases short and J 0 bases short, with 14 bases between. The CDR3 here is CASSGSGVHSNQPQHF. In DNA, the CDR3 is TGTGCCAGCAGCGGGTCCGGGGTCCATAGCAATCAGCCCCAGCATTTT.

The sample holds one count of this clone. The CDR3 DNA reads TGTGCCAGTAGACAGGGGTGGACAGATACGCAGTATTTT. Translation gives CASRQGWTDTQYF. The chain recombines TRBV19 with TRBJ2-3; 7 nucleotides match TRBD1. The junction had 3 bases not matched to a gene; V was cut back by 6 bases and J by 3 bases. Germline CDR1 LNHDA, CDR2 SQIVND (reference sequence). CDR3 length: 13 residues.

This rearrangement joins TRBV11-2 to TRBJ2-1; 9 nucleotides align to TRBD2. The CDR3 length is 16 residues. J lost 3 bases, V lost 5 bases, and 8 bases had no gene match. Germline loops: CDR1 SGHAT, CDR2 FQNNGV. CDR3 amino acids: CASSARTSVFYNEQFF. The CDR3 DNA follows: TGTGCCAGCAGCGCCAGGACTAGCGTATTCTACAATGAGCAGTTCTTC.

Of note for this clone: The sample holds other DNA sequences that translate to the same CDR3. The J gene is TRBJ1-2, the V gene TRBV27, with D maybe TRBD1 (5 bases). Trimming pared 2 bases from V and 2 bases from J, leaving 6 bases between. Germline values: CDR1 MNHEY, CDR2 SMNVEV (reference sequence). This CDR3 is 13 amino acids long. The CDR3 sequence is CASSLRGNYGYTF. In DNA form, the CDR3 reads TGTGCCAGCAGTTTACGGGGGAACTATGGCTACACCTTC.

This chain joins TRBV28 and TRBJ2-3; D is undetermined. The CDR3 has 12 residues. Trimming removed 6 bases at V and 4 bases at J, with 8 bases between. Germline loops: CDR1 MDHEN, CDR2 SYDVKM. Here the CDR3 reads CASRFSPDTQYF. The CDR3 nucleotides are TGTGCCAGCAGGTTCTCACCAGATACGCAGTATTTT.

The CDR3 sequence is CASSFPGWSEKLFF. DNA of the CDR3: TGTGCCAGCAGCTTTCCCGGTTGGAGTGAAAAACTGTTTTTT. The rearrangement uses TRBV7-9 and TRBJ1-4; D uncertain. The germline gives CDR1 SEHNR, CDR2 FQNEAQ (reference sequence). Trimming took off 3 bases at V and 7 bases at J, with 12 bases between the two ends. The CDR3 loop spans 14 amino acids.

The chain uses TRBV27 and TRBJ1-5; 10 bases line up with TRBD1. Per germline, CDR1 MNHEY and CDR2 SMNVEV (reference sequence). J was trimmed by 3 bases and V by 3 bases; bases with no gene match: 8. The CDR3 sequence is 17 residues long. The CDR3 bases are TGTGCCAGCAGTTTGTACTCCGGGACAGGGGACAATCAGCCCCAGCATTTT. Translation: CASSLYSGTGDNQPQHF.

The gene calls are TRBV4-1 and TRBJ2-2, with D tentatively TRBD1 or TRBD2 (5 bases each). The V end lost 0 bases, the J end lost 7 bases, and 12 bases lay between the germline ends. The CDR3 is made up of 15 amino acids. CDR1 is MGHRA and CDR2 is YSYEKL in the germline V gene. The CDR3 DNA reads as TGCGCCAGCAGCCAAGAGGGACCGCTGCGCGGGGAGCTGTTTTTT. Protein: CASSQEGPLRGELFF.

The V gene is TRBV7-2, the J gene TRBJ2-7, with D hard to call. Germline values: CDR1 SGHTA, CDR2 FQGNSA. Trimming cost V 3 bases and J 0 bases, with 9 bases left between them. This CDR3 spans 14 amino acids. For the CDR3, the DNA is TGTGCCAGCAGCTTTACGGTTAGCTCCTACGAGCAGTACTTC. Translating gives CASSFTVSSYEQYF.